This T cell receptor (beta chain) originates from a study of cytotoxic CD8 clonotypes in ibrutinib-treated CLL. Study-level information: Over 10 relapsed/refractory, some 15 treatment-naive; around 18 IGHV unmutated. After treatment lasting a median roughly 13 months, range 6 to 36, response samples were collected.

Some clones are missing from TCRdb's copy, which holds only in-frame ones; the method was immunoSEQ multiplex PCR. The profile shows around 76,000 clones, roughly 80% of them singletons. The V gene end was trimmed by 5 bases and the J gene end by 6 bases; junction bases not matched to a gene: 5. Germline V CDR1 and CDR2: KGHSH, LQKENI. The CDR3 has 15 residues. Overall study findings and caveats: Progressing and sustained-remission patients had different sampling times.

In the case of this clone: Antigen unknown. Within the sample, other DNA sequences also encode this same CDR3.

The sample here was PBMCs, taken after 24 months of ibrutinib treatment. The receptor comes from a human donor with chronic lymphocytic leukemia. The chain carries TRBV18 and TRBJ1-5; 12 bases map to TRBD1. The DNA of the CDR3 is TGTGCCAGCTCAGAGGGACAGGGGGCGGGTCAGCCCCAGCATTTT. Its protein product is CASSEGQGAGQPQHF.